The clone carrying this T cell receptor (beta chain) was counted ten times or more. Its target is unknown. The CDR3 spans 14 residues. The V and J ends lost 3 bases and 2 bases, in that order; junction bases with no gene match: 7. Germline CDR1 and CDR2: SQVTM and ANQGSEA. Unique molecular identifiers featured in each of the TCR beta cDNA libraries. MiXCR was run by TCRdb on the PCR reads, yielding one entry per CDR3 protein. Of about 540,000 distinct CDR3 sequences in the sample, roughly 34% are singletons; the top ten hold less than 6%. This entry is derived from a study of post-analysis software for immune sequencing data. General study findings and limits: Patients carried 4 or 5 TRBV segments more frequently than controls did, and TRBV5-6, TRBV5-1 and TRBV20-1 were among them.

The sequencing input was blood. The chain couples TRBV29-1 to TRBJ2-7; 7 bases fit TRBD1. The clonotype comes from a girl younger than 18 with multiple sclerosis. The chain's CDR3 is CSVEFRDSPYEQYF. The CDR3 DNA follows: TGCAGCGTTGAGTTCCGGGACAGTCCCTACGAGCAGTACTTC.